Listed below are T cell receptor beta chains from one sample, sequenced in a study of T cell clones after liver transplantation. Assay used: immunoSEQ multiplex PCR; TCRdb lists only in-frame clones, some missing. In the table there are roughly 100,000 clones, about 86% of which are singletons. The source material was CD4+ T cells from blood, sampled approximately 43 months after liver transplant. Receptors originate from a human patient who received a liver transplant. Part of the T cell pool may stem from the graft donor. The CDR3 runs from the conserved cysteine through the conserved F or W. Fields, in order: D gene, V gene, clone size, J gene, CDR3 DNA, CDR3 protein. D genes are given only for firm matches. Rows give clone size only sometimes, using once, few, many, or a class for an expanded clone.

>.|TRBV11-2|few|TRBJ1-6
TGTGCCAGCAGCTTAGGTCTCCGGGGTAATTCACCCCTCCACTTT
CASSLGLRGNSPLHF
>.|TRBV27|.|TRBJ2-1
TGTGCCAGCACCACCACTACTATAACCGGGCAGTTCTTC
CASTTTTITGQFF
>.|TRBV14|.|TRBJ2-1
TGTGCCAGCAGCCGTACAGGAGTCTCCTACAATGAGCAGTTCTTC
CASSRTGVSYNEQFF
>TRBD1|TRBV28|.|TRBJ1-4
TGTGCCAGCACCTTCGGAGGGACAGCTAATGAAAAACTGTTTTTT
CASTFGGTANEKLFF
>TRBD1|TRBV29-1|.|TRBJ2-7
TGCAGCGTCGGGACAGGCCCGAGAGTCGAGCAGTACTTC
CSVGTGPRVEQYF
>.|TRBV5-1|.|TRBJ1-1
TGCGCCAGCAGCCGAGACTTGAACACTGAAGCTTTCTTT
CASSRDLNTEAFF
>.|TRBV20-1|.|TRBJ1-2
TGCAGTGCTAGAAACGATGGCTACACCTTC
CSARNDGYTF
>TRBD1|TRBV4-1|.|TRBJ2-2
TGCGCCAGCAGCCCTTTGGGACAGAGACCCACCGGGGAGCTGTTTTTT
CASSPLGQRPTGELFF
>TRBD2|TRBV28|.|TRBJ2-1
TGTGCCAGCACTCCGGGACTAGCGGGAGCCCTGGATGAGCAGTTCTTC
CASTPGLAGALDEQFF
>TRBD1|TRBV5-1|.|TRBJ2-7
TGCGCCAGCAGGCCTCAGGGACAGGGGGCCTACGAGCAGTACTTC
CASRPQGQGAYEQYF
>.|TRBV18|.|TRBJ2-7
TGTGCCAGCTCACCCAAGGGGGTAGGCTACGAGCAGTACTTC
CASSPKGVGYEQYF
>.|TRBV7-3|.|TRBJ1-1
TGTGCCAGCAGCGAGGCGGGGCTTAACACTGAAGCTTTCTTT
CASSEAGLNTEAFF
>TRBD1|TRBV6-1|.|TRBJ1-2
TGTGCCAGCAGTGAGGACAGGGCAGTCAACTATGGCTACACCTTC
CASSEDRAVNYGYTF
>.|TRBV2|few|TRBJ1-2
TGTGCCAGCAGGAGGACAGCCTCTAACTATGGCTACACCTTC
CASRRTASNYGYTF
>.|TRBV18|.|TRBJ2-5
TGTGCCAGCTCACGAGGGATGGGGCAAGAGACCCAGTACTTC
CASSRGMGQETQYF
>TRBD1|TRBV6-5|.|TRBJ1-1
TGTGCCAGCCGACAGGGAATCTCGGAAGCTTTCTTT
CASRQGISEAFF
>.|TRBV13|.|TRBJ1-3
TGTGCCAGCAGCCTGGGCCCACCAACCTCTGGAAACACCATATATTTT
CASSLGPPTSGNTIYF
>.|TRBV7-9|once|TRBJ2-1
TGTGCCAGCAGCTTAGCGTTGGGGCTAGGAGCATACAATGAGCAGTTCTTC
CASSLALGLGAYNEQFF
>.|TRBV5-1|.|TRBJ2-7
TGCGCCAGCAGCTTGTTGGTGAAACACGAGCAGTACTTC
CASSLLVKHEQYF
>.|TRBV7-9|.|TRBJ1-6
TGTGCCAGCAGCTTAAAGTTCGCAGGGTTTGATTCACCCCTCCACTTT
CASSLKFAGFDSPLHF
>.|TRBV5-6|few|TRBJ2-1
TGTGCCAGCAGCTCGGAGACGACAACCTACAATGAGCAGTTCTTC
CASSSETTTYNEQFF
>.|TRBV19|.|TRBJ1-1
TGTGCCAGTGGCCAGACTCTCATGAACACTGAAGCTTTCTTT
CASGQTLMNTEAFF
>.|TRBV5-1|.|TRBJ1-1
TGCGCCAGCAGCTTGACAGTGAACACTGAAGCTTTCTTT
CASSLTVNTEAFF
>.|TRBV7-2|.|TRBJ1-5
TGTGCCAGCAGCTTAGATCCCTATAGCAATCAGCCCCAGCATTTT
CASSLDPYSNQPQHF
>.|TRBV10-1|.|TRBJ1-4
TGCGCCAGCAGCCAAACGAATGAAAAACTGTTTTTT
CASSQTNEKLFF
>TRBD1|TRBV4-2|.|TRBJ2-6
TGTGCCAGCAGCCGAAATTGGGACAGGGCCGCGTCTGGGGCCAACGTCCTGACTTTC
CASSRNWDRAASGANVLTF
>TRBD2|TRBV4-1|once|TRBJ2-1
TGCGCCAGCAGCCAAGATGGTCGTGCGGGAGGGCCTTATGAGCAGTTCTTC
CASSQDGRAGGPYEQFF
>TRBD1|TRBV6-5|.|TRBJ1-1
TGTGCCAGCAGCACACAGGGGACCCGCAATGAAGCTTTCTTT
CASSTQGTRNEAFF
>.|TRBV6-1|.|TRBJ1-6
TGTGCCAGCAGTGAAACCGGGGGGCGAAGACTCCCCCTCCACTTT
CASSETGGRRLPLHF
>TRBD2|TRBV4-1|once|TRBJ2-4
TGCGCCAGCAGCCAAGTGTCGAAGGAGCAGCGGGGCATTCAGTACTTC
CASSQVSKEQRGIQYF
>.|TRBV27|.|TRBJ1-1
TGTGCCAGCAGTCCCATTTTAGGACGGACGAACACTGAAGCTTTCTTT
CASSPILGRTNTEAFF
>.|TRBV7-8|.|TRBJ2-1
TGTGCCAGCAGCTTAAACAGGGAATTCTACAATGAGCAGTTCTTC
CASSLNREFYNEQFF
>.|TRBV2|.|TRBJ2-1
TGTGCCAGCAGTGGGGGGGCCCTGGGAATGGAGCAGTTCTTC
CASSGGALGMEQFF
>.|TRBV2|.|TRBJ1-6
TGTGCCAGCAGTGAAGATAGGTATTCACCCCTCCACTTT
CASSEDRYSPLHF
>.|TRBV27|few|TRBJ1-1
TGTGCCAGCAGTAACCAGGGTTGGAAGGGTGAAGCTTTCTTT
CASSNQGWKGEAFF